This T cell receptor (beta chain) was documented in a study of blood T cell repertoires in COVID-19. As for the study in general: The cDNA or gDNA used as material had been derived from T cells, B-cell-depleted T cells, or PBMCs.

This table comes from immunoSEQ multiplex PCR, and its TCRdb copy is limited to in-frame clones, with some not included. The table lists about 110,000 clones, roughly nine tenths of them singletons. The CDR3 contains 14 residues. Per the germline V gene, CDR1 is SGHAT and CDR2 is FQNNGV. Losses at the gene ends were 6 bases for V and 6 bases for J; bases not matched to a gene: 10. Material: peripheral blood. The clonotype was recovered from a human donor in a cohort sampled during active COVID-19. The chain couples TRBV11-2 to TRBJ1-2, with TRBD1 matching 7 bases. DNA for the CDR3: TGTGCCAGCAGAAGCTGGGAGCAGGGGGATGGCTACACCTTC. Amino acids: CASRSWEQGDGYTF.